This T cell receptor (beta chain) stems from a study of T cell repertoires in cytomegalovirus infection. Study background: It can be stated that public TCR beta signatures indicated CMV infection as well as a matching HLA type.

This clonotype showed up many times. Each CDR3 protein is one row after TCRdb ran MiXCR on the reads. The table has approximately 320,000 distinct CDR3 sequences, 8% to 9.5% seen once. The receptor was derived from a human donor in good health (CMV status not recorded). Some clones in this sample may be carry-over from other donors' samples. Input material: PBMCs.

The CDR3 DNA sequence: TGTGCCAGCAGCTTAGGTCCCCTCGCGGGAGGGACAGATACGCAGTATTTT. Protein sequence: CASSLGPLAGGTDTQYF. V and J are TRBV7-6 and TRBJ2-3; TRBD2 matches 9 bases. Germline values: CDR1 SGHVS, CDR2 FNYEAQ. This CDR3 is built from 17 residues. After removal of 1 base from V and 3 bases from J, the junction contained 8 bases not matched to a gene.